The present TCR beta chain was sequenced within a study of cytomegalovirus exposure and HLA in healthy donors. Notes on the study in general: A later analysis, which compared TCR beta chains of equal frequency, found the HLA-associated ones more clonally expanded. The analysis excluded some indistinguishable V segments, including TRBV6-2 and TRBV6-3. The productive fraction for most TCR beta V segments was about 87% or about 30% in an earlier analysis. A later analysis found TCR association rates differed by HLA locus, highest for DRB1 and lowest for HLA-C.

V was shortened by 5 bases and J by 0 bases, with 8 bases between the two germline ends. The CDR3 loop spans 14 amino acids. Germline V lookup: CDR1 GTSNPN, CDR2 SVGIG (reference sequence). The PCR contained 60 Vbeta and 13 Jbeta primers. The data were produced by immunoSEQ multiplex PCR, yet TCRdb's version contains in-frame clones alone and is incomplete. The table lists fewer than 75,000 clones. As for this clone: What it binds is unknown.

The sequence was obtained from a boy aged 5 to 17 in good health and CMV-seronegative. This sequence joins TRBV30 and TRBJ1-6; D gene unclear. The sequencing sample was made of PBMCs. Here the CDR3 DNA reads TGTGCCTGGGATGTCAGCTCCTATAATTCACCCCTCCACTTT. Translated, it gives CAWDVSSYNSPLHF.